A single sample is the source of the 21 T cell receptor beta chains below, sequenced in a study of TIL therapy for anti-PD-1-resistant metastatic lung cancer. The time point denotes: pre-treatment sample, taken before nivolumab and TIL therapy. The libraries were made with immunoSEQ v3. Sequenced by immunoSEQ multiplex PCR; TCRdb stores in-frame clones only, minus some. The data show under 55,000 clones, 79% seen once. Material: blood, obtained at baseline. These receptors all come from a woman aged 30 to 85 with non-small cell lung cancer.

This clone showed up just a few times. The rearrangement uses TRBV5-1 and TRBJ1-2, with a weak D call TRBD1 (5 bases). Trimming stripped 4 bases from V and 7 bases from J, with 14 bases between. Per the germline V gene, CDR1 is SGHRS and CDR2 is YFSETQ. The CDR3 totals 13 residues. DNA of the CDR3: TGCGCCAGCAGCCCGGACACGAGGGGTGGCTACACCTTC. It translates to CASSPDTRGGYTF. Looking up the rest from reference TRBV5-1 and TRBJ1-2 gives the full variable domain: KAGVTQTPRYLIKTRGQQVTLSCSPISGHRSVSWYQQTPGQGLQFLFEYFSETQRNKGNFPGRFSGRQFSNSRSEMNVSTLELGDSALYLCASSPDTRGGYTFGSGTRLTVV.

V is TRBV6-5 and J is TRBJ2-3; D ambiguous. The germline V gene has CDR1 MNHEY and CDR2 SVGAGI. The CDR3 covers 12 residues. The V and J ends lost 5 bases and 3 bases respectively, with 6 bases between them. CDR3 sequence (DNA): TGTGCCAGCAGTAAATCTACAGATACGCAGTATTTT. This encodes CASSKSTDTQYF.

This sequence joins TRBV20-1 and TRBJ1-3; no clear D gene. Per the germline V gene, CDR1 is DFQATT and CDR2 is SNEGSKA (reference sequence). CDR3 length: 11 residues. V lost 6 bases and J lost 7, with 10 bases in between. The CDR3 is CSASIRNTIYF. CDR3 DNA: TGCAGTGCCTCTATCCGGAACACCATATATTTT.

In DNA, the CDR3 is TGTGCCAGCAGACAGAGCTCCTACGAGCAGTACTTC. This sequence encodes CASRQSSYEQYF. The genes are TRBV2 and TRBJ2-7, with no clear D. In germline, CDR1 is SNHLY, CDR2 FYNNEI. CDR3 length equals 12 residues. V was trimmed by 6 bases and J by 0 bases, leaving 6 bases between them.

The chain couples TRBV7-8 to TRBJ1-1; D remains ambiguous. The CDR3 has 14 residues. Deletions cut 5 bases from V and 7 bases from J, with 17 bases between. From germline, CDR1 is SGHVS and CDR2 FQNEAQ. CDR3 DNA sequence: TGTGCCAGCAGCCCAGCGCGGCAGGAGATTGAAGCTTTCTTT. It translates to CASSPARQEIEAFF.

V gene TRBV19 combines with J gene TRBJ2-1; possibly TRBD2 for D (5 bases). Deletions cut 1 base from V and 6 bases from J, with 7 bases between. Germline loops: CDR1 LNHDA, CDR2 SQIVND (reference sequence). The CDR3 length is 13 residues. In DNA, the CDR3 is TGTGCCAGTAGTATAGGGACTGTCAATGAGCAGTTCTTC. Amino acid sequence: CASSIGTVNEQFF.

The chain couples TRBV19 to TRBJ2-7; either TRBD1 or TRBD2 may fit D (5 bases each). Germline V gene lookup returns CDR1 LNHDA and CDR2 SQIVND (reference sequence). Between the trimmed V and J ends, which lost 0 bases and 6 bases, there was a span of 12 bases. This CDR3 is 14 amino acids long. The CDR3 spells CASSIERARGEQYF. For the CDR3, the DNA is TGTGCCAGTAGTATAGAACGGGCGAGGGGCGAGCAGTACTTC.

The chain is built from TRBV21-1 and TRBJ2-7; TRBD1 is taken as the D call from the table, unchecked against the DNA. TRBV21-1 is reported as a pseudogene. The CDR3 has 16 amino acids. DNA of the CDR3: TGTGCCAGCAGCAGGGGACAGGGAGGTCCCTACTACGAGCAGTACTTC. Translation gives CASSRGQGGPYYEQYF.

The J gene is TRBJ2-3, the V gene TRBV19, with D possibly matching TRBD2 (5 bases). V was trimmed by 5 bases and J by 2 bases, leaving 20 bases between them. Germline loops: CDR1 LNHDA, CDR2 SQIVND (reference sequence). The CDR3 has 17 residues. The CDR3 DNA follows: TGTGCCAGTAGTCGATTCGCGATGACTAAGACCACAGATACGCAGTATTTT. Translation gives CASSRFAMTKTTDTQYF. The variable domain in full, with the rest retrieved from reference TRBV19 and TRBJ2-3, is DGGITQSPKYLFRKEGQNVTLSCEQNLNHDAMYWYRQDPGQGLRLIYYSQIVNDFQKGDIAEGYSVSREKKESFPLTVTSAQKNPTAFYLCASSRFAMTKTTDTQYFGPGTRLTVL.

The genes are TRBV5-1 and TRBJ2-3, with 13 bases identical to TRBD2. The CDR3 runs to 17 residues. Looked up from germline, CDR1 is SGHRS and CDR2 is YFSETQ. The V gene end was trimmed by 4 bases and the J gene end by 2 bases; junction bases not matched to a gene: 7. Here the CDR3 reads CASSAGGTSGNTDTQYF. The CDR3 DNA reads TGCGCCAGCAGCGCGGGCGGGACTAGCGGGAACACAGATACGCAGTATTTT.

The rearrangement uses TRBV5-1 and TRBJ2-6; D may be TRBD1 (5 bases). CDR1 is SGHRS and CDR2 is YFSETQ in the germline V gene. V lost 0 bases and J 3 bases, leaving 7 bases between the germline ends. The CDR3 covers 15 residues. The CDR3 sequence: CASSLGGSGANVLTF. CDR3 nucleotides: TGCGCCAGCAGCTTGGGGGGCAGTGGGGCCAACGTCCTGACTTTC.

The chain joins TRBV30 to TRBJ1-1; unclear D gene. The CDR3 covers 13 residues. Deletions cut 4 bases from V and 2 bases from J, with 11 bases between. The V gene's germline CDR1 is GTSNPN and CDR2 SVGIG (reference sequence). CDR3 in DNA: TGTGCCTGGACCCTCGGTGTCAACACTGAAGCTTTCTTT. Translated: CAWTLGVNTEAFF.

The CDR3 DNA reads TGTGCCATCAGTCCAAGTACGACCGGGGACCGCTACACCTTC. Protein: CAISPSTTGDRYTF. The genes are TRBV10-3 and TRBJ1-2; a possible D gene is TRBD1 (5 bases). V lost 5 bases to trimming and J lost 9 bases, with 19 bases between them. The CDR3 sequence is 14 residues long. Germline CDR1 ENHRY, CDR2 SYGVKD.

The genes are TRBV10-3 and TRBJ2-1; TRBD2 might be the D (6 bases). V was cut by 5 bases and J by 5 bases, with 13 bases left in between. CDR1 is ENHRY and CDR2 is SYGVKD in the germline V gene. The CDR3 loop spans 14 amino acids. The CDR3 here is CAISRDSPHNEQFF. CDR3 in DNA: TGTGCCATCAGTCGGGACTCGCCACACAATGAGCAGTTCTTC.

V and J are TRBV6-5 and TRBJ2-7; D call uncertain. The V gene lost 0 bases and the J gene lost 5 bases, with 5 bases spanning the gap. The CDR3 sequence is 12 residues long. The germline gives CDR1 MNHEY, CDR2 SVGAGI. For the CDR3, the DNA is TGTGCCAGCAGTTACTCCCCTCACGAGCAGTACTTC. Translating it yields CASSYSPHEQYF.

This clone was detected a few times. This chain links TRBV4-3 with TRBJ1-6, with a weak D call TRBD1 (6 bases). Germline-derived CDR1 and CDR2 are LGHNA and YSLEER. The V end lost 0 bases, the J end lost 5 bases, and 11 bases lay between the germline ends. This CDR3 contains 16 residues. The CDR3 coding sequence is TGCGCCAGCAGCCAAGATAGTCAGGGGCATAATTCACCCCTCCACTTT. It translates to CASSQDSQGHNSPLHF.

This chain links TRBV18 with TRBJ1-1, with D maybe TRBD1 (5 bases). Germline values: CDR1 KGHSH, CDR2 LQKENI. The CDR3 is 15 amino acids. V was clipped by 6 bases and J by 4 bases, with 18 bases between them. Written as DNA, the CDR3 is TGTGCCAGCTCTCTCGGTAGGGCCGGGGGCACTGAAGCTTTCTTT. The encoded protein is CASSLGRAGGTEAFF.

The CDR3 DNA reads as TGTGCCAGCAGTTCACCAACGAACAATGAGCAGTTCTTC. It is translated as CASSSPTNNEQFF. J is TRBJ2-1 and V is TRBV6-9; D is ambiguous. The CDR3 is 13 residues long. The ends were cut back, 4 bases at V and 5 bases at J, with 9 bases in the middle. The germline CDR1 and CDR2 sequences are MNHGY and SVAAGI.

The chain links TRBV6-1 to TRBJ2-6; maybe TRBD1 (5 bases). Germline values: CDR1 MNHNS, CDR2 SASEGT. This CDR3 has 15 residues. The germline V and J ends were trimmed by 3 bases and 3 bases, with 9 bases remaining between them. The CDR3 here is CASSDRVLGANVLTF. As DNA, the CDR3 is TGTGCCAGCAGTGACAGGGTGCTTGGGGCCAACGTCCTGACTTTC.

The chain links TRBV11-2 to TRBJ2-2, with D uncertain. Trimming pared 0 bases from V and 7 bases from J, leaving 9 bases between. The length of the CDR3 is 14 residues. Germline assignment: CDR1 SGHAT and CDR2 FQNNGV. The CDR3, as DNA: TGTGCCAGCAGCTTAGAGGGTCTCGGCGGGGAGCTGTTTTTT. It yields the protein CASSLEGLGGELFF.

The chain combines TRBV20-1 with TRBJ2-1; D may match TRBD1 or TRBD2 (6 bases each). Germline V gene lookup returns CDR1 DFQATT and CDR2 SNEGSKA (reference sequence). CDR3 length equals 10 residues. The V gene lost 7 bases and the J gene lost 9 bases, with 10 bases spanning the gap. The CDR3 bases are TGCAGTGGACTAGGGGGTGAGCAGTTCTTC. Encoded protein: CSGLGGEQFF.